These 20 T cell receptor beta chains were sequenced from one sample in a study of cytomegalovirus exposure and HLA in healthy donors. Clones were sequenced by immunoSEQ multiplex PCR, and TCRdb holds only the in-frame ones, with some missing. The table shows roughly 95,000 clones, with about 85% occurring only once. The sample was PBMCs. Every receptor here comes from a man younger than 30 in good health and CMV-seropositive.

The rearrangement joins TRBV30 to TRBJ2-2; D is possibly TRBD2 (6 bases). Germline values: CDR1 GTSNPN, CDR2 SVGIG (reference sequence). V was shortened by 3 bases and J by 6 bases, with 20 bases between the two germline ends. The CDR3 extends over 16 amino acids. CDR3 nucleotides: TGTGCCTGGAGCTCCCGGCCGGGGGAGTGGGCCGGGGAGCTGTTTTTT. As protein: CAWSSRPGEWAGELFF.

This clone was picked up one time. This chain connects TRBV5-1 to TRBJ2-1; 13 nucleotides match TRBD2. Trimming took 4 bases from V and 2 from J; bases not matched to a gene: 6. The CDR3 has 17 amino acids. Germline-derived CDR1 and CDR2 are SGHRS and YFSETQ. The CDR3: CASSPGTSGKAYNEQFF. DNA for the CDR3: TGCGCCAGCAGCCCCGGGACTAGCGGGAAAGCCTACAATGAGCAGTTCTTC.

This rearrangement joins TRBV27 to TRBJ2-1; D is unresolved. The germline V gene has CDR1 MNHEY and CDR2 SMNVEV (reference sequence). The CDR3 loop spans 12 amino acids. The V and J ends lost 5 bases and 7 bases respectively, with 9 bases between them. The CDR3 here is CASSPSINEQFF. CDR3 nucleotide sequence: TGTGCCAGCAGTCCGTCTATAAATGAGCAGTTCTTC.

This clone was detected ten times or more. This rearrangement joins TRBV6-5 to TRBJ1-1; D call uncertain. Germline loops: CDR1 MNHEY, CDR2 SVGAGI. The CDR3 is made up of 11 amino acids. The V and J ends lost 4 bases and 2 bases respectively, with 2 bases between them. Here the CDR3 reads CASSSNTEAFF. The CDR3 DNA sequence: TGTGCCAGCAGTTCAAACACTGAAGCTTTCTTT.

The chain couples TRBV2 to TRBJ1-5, with 8 bases matching TRBD1. Per the germline V gene, CDR1 is SNHLY and CDR2 is FYNNEI. The junction had 4 bases not matched to a gene; V was cut back by 3 bases and J by 6 bases. The CDR3 extends over 14 amino acids. The CDR3 is CASSDSGGGQPQHF. The CDR3 DNA reads TGTGCCAGCAGTGATTCAGGGGGCGGTCAGCCCCAGCATTTT.

V and J are TRBV19 and TRBJ2-2, with 9 bases lining up with TRBD2. Germline lookup yields CDR1 LNHDA and CDR2 SQIVND (reference sequence). Germline trimming cut 3 bases from V and 2 bases from J; bases unmatched to any gene: 7. The CDR3 has 17 residues. CDR3 residues: CASSIAPSGTNTGELFF. In DNA form, the CDR3 reads TGTGCCAGTAGTATCGCTCCTAGCGGGACCAACACCGGGGAGCTGTTTTTT.

The CDR3 sequence: CAISRTSGRASSETQYF. CDR3 bases: TGTGCCATCAGCCGGACTAGCGGGAGGGCCAGTAGTGAGACCCAGTACTTC. The chain recombines TRBV10-3 with TRBJ2-5; 15 positions match TRBD2. Looked up from germline, CDR1 is ENHRY and CDR2 is SYGVKD. The length of the CDR3 is 17 residues. With V trimmed by 6 bases and J by 5 bases, 10 bases remained unmatched.

The chain combines TRBV13 with TRBJ1-2; the D gene is possibly TRBD1 (6 bases). The CDR3 is made up of 14 amino acids. Between the trimmed V and J ends, which lost 4 bases and 6 bases, there was a span of 15 bases. The germline V gene encodes CDR1 PRHDT and CDR2 FYEKMQ (reference sequence). As DNA, the CDR3 is TGTGCCAGCAGCTCACAGGGATTAACGGATGGCTACACCTTC. It encodes CASSSQGLTDGYTF.

The chain is built from TRBV27 and TRBJ2-1, with TRBD2 identical over 10 bases. V gave up 6 bases and J gave up 8 bases; unmatched junction bases: 10. Germline lookup yields CDR1 MNHEY and CDR2 SMNVEV (reference sequence). The CDR3 spans 15 residues. CDR3 sequence (DNA): TGTGCCAGCAGCACCGAGACTAGCGGGTGGGATGAGCAGTTCTTC. Translated, it gives CASSTETSGWDEQFF.

J is TRBJ1-2 and V is TRBV5-1; D is undetermined. Per the germline V gene, CDR1 is SGHRS and CDR2 is YFSETQ. V shed 0 bases and J shed 2 bases, with 8 bases lying between them. The CDR3 runs 14 residues. The DNA for the CDR3 is TGCGCCAGCAGCTTGGACGGAGGCAACTATGGCTACACCTTC. Its translation is CASSLDGGNYGYTF. The full variable domain, with the rest looked up from reference TRBV5-1 and TRBJ1-2, is KAGVTQTPRYLIKTRGQQVTLSCSPISGHRSVSWYQQTPGQGLQFLFEYFSETQRNKGNFPGRFSGRQFSNSRSEMNVSTLELGDSALYLCASSLDGGNYGYTFGSGTRLTVV.

The CDR3 protein is CASSEALAGPGEQYF. The DNA of the CDR3 is TGTGCCAGCAGTGAAGCCCTAGCGGGGCCCGGCGAGCAGTACTTC. This rearrangement joins TRBV6-1 to TRBJ2-7; 9 bases fit TRBD2. The V and J ends lost 0 bases and 6 bases, in that order; junction bases with no gene match: 6. Germline-derived CDR1 and CDR2 are MNHNS and SASEGT. This CDR3 comprises 15 residues.

This chain links TRBV15 with TRBJ2-7, with 7 bases that match TRBD2. The CDR3 runs 18 residues. Germline CDR1 and CDR2: LNHNV and YYDKDF (reference sequence). J lost 7 bases, V lost 0 bases, and 18 bases had no gene match. The CDR3 reads CATSRDYLREGELGEQYF. In DNA form, the CDR3 reads TGTGCCACCAGCAGAGATTATTTGAGGGAGGGAGAATTGGGGGAGCAGTACTTC.

The CDR3 region is CASSERTGGFSGELFF. The CDR3 nucleotides are TGTGCCAGCAGTGAGAGGACAGGGGGCTTCTCCGGGGAGCTGTTTTTT. The V and J genes are TRBV6-1 and TRBJ2-2, with 11 bases aligning to TRBD1. V shed 3 bases and J 6 bases; nucleotides not matched to a gene: 6. Germline V gene data show CDR1 as MNHNS and CDR2 as SASEGT. This CDR3 comprises 16 residues.

This chain uses TRBV4-2 with TRBJ2-1; TRBD2 aligns across 7 bases. The CDR3 is 13 amino acids. V gave up 0 bases and J gave up 12 bases; unmatched junction bases: 5. Germline loops: CDR1 LGHNA, CDR2 YNFKEQ. The DNA of the CDR3 is TGTGCCAGCAGCCAAGATAGGGTAGCGGGGCAGTTCTTC. Translated: CASSQDRVAGQFF.

The rearrangement links TRBV27 to TRBJ2-7; perhaps TRBD2 as D (6 bases). This CDR3 has 13 amino acids. Looked up from germline, CDR1 is MNHEY and CDR2 is SMNVEV (reference sequence). Trimming removed 4 bases at V and 4 bases at J, with 11 bases between. The CDR3: CASSSGGFYEQYF. For the CDR3, the DNA is TGTGCCAGCAGTTCCGGGGGATTTTACGAGCAGTACTTC.

This clone was recorded a few times. The rearrangement links TRBV9 to TRBJ2-1; D possibly corresponds to TRBD1 (5 bases). V lost 5 bases to trimming and J lost 10 bases, with 19 bases between them. Looked up from germline, CDR1 is SGDLS and CDR2 is YYNGEE. There are 14 residues in the CDR3. This chain's CDR3 is CASSPDQGLGEQFF. The DNA of the CDR3 is TGTGCCAGCAGTCCCGATCAGGGTCTGGGCGAGCAGTTCTTC.

The chain employs TRBV19 and TRBJ1-2; 8 nucleotides agree with TRBD1. Per germline, CDR1 LNHDA and CDR2 SQIVND (reference sequence). This CDR3 region has 13 residues. Unmatched junction bases numbered 7, after V lost 6 bases and J lost 7 bases. This CDR3 is CASSPTGEGGYTF. The CDR3 nucleotides read TGTGCCAGTAGCCCGACAGGGGAGGGTGGCTACACCTTC.

V is TRBV15 and J is TRBJ2-1; 7 bases line up with TRBD2. Looked up from germline, CDR1 is LNHNV and CDR2 is YYDKDF (reference sequence). After removal of 5 bases from V and 8 bases from J, the junction contained 15 bases not matched to a gene. CDR3 size: 16 residues. The CDR3: CATSSLREGSSDEQFF. Written as DNA, the CDR3 is TGTGCCACCAGCTCCCTCAGGGAGGGGTCGTCGGATGAGCAGTTCTTC.

This clone was observed a single time. V usage is TRBV5-4 and J usage is TRBJ2-5; D perhaps matches TRBD2 (5 bases). The CDR3 sequence is 17 residues long. Trimming took off 0 bases at V and 2 bases at J, with 17 bases between the two ends. CDR1 SGHNT and CDR2 YYREEE come from the germline V gene (reference sequence). The CDR3 DNA reads as TGTGCCAGCAGCTTGGCCAAATTGGGAGACCCTCAAGAGACCCAGTACTTC. It translates to CASSLAKLGDPQETQYF. The full variable domain, with the rest looked up from reference TRBV5-4 and TRBJ2-5, is ETGVTQSPTHLIKTRGQQVTLRCSSQSGHNTVSWYQQALGQGPQFIFQYYREEENGRGNFPPRFSGLQFPNYSSELNVNALELDDSALYLCASSLAKLGDPQETQYFGPGTRLLVL.

The rearrangement joins TRBV25-1 to TRBJ2-1; 8 bases map to TRBD2. With 7 bases clipped from V and 5 bases from J, the junction kept 7 bases outside the gene matches. The CDR3 spans 14 residues. CDR1 and CDR2 (germline): MGHDK, SYGVNS. CDR3 DNA: TGTGCCAGCACCATTGCGGGGGGAAACAATGAGCAGTTCTTC. This sequence encodes CASTIAGGNNEQFF.